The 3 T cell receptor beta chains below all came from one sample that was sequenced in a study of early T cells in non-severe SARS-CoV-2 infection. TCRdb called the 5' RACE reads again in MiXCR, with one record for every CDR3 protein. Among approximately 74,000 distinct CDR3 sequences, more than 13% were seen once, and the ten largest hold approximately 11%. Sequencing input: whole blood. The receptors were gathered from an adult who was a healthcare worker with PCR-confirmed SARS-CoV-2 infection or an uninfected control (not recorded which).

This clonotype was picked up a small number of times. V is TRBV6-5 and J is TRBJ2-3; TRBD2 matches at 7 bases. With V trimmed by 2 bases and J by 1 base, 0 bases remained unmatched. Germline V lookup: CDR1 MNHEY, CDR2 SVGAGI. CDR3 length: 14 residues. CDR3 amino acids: CASSYSGGTDTQYF. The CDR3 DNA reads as TGTGCCAGCAGTTACAGCGGGGGCACAGATACGCAGTATTTT.

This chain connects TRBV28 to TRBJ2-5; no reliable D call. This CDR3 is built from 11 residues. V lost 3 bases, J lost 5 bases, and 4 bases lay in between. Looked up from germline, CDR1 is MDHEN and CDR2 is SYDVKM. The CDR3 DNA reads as TGTGCCAGCAGTTTTGATGAGACCCAGTACTTC. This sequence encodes CASSFDETQYF.

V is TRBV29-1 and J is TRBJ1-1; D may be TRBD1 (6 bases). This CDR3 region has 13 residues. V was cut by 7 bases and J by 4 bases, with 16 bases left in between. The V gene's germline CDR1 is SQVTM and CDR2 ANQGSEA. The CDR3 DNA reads TGCAGCGGAGGGAATTGGGGGGCCACTGAAGCTTTCTTT. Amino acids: CSGGNWGATEAFF. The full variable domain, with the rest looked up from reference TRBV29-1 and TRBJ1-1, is SAVISQKPSRDICQRGTSLTIQCQVDSQVTMMFWYRQQPGQSLTLIATANQGSEATYESGFVIDKFPISRPNLTFSTLTVSNMSPEDSSIYLCSGGNWGATEAFFGQGTRLTVV.